A selection of T cell receptor beta chains follows, all from one sample in a study of T-cell memory formation after mild COVID-19. TCRdb analysed the 5' RACE reads with MiXCR anew, one entry per CDR3 protein. The table records fewer than 300,000 distinct CDR3 sequences, approximately 16% of them present only once. The sequenced sample was PBMCs or a T cell subset sorted from them (not recorded which). Receptors originate from a man between 18 and 35 years old who had mild COVID-19 (a few samples of this study predate the infection). Cell type and time point are not known. The CDR3 runs from the conserved cysteine through the conserved F or W. The D gene is left open where the match is weak. Only part of the rows carry a size: once, few, many, or a class if the clone is expanded.

j_call v_call d_call clone_size cdr3_nt cdr3_aa
TRBJ2-3 TRBV20-1 TRBD2 - TGCAGTGCTAGCCCTCCGGGAAGCGGGGTCCCGCCTTTT CSASPPGSGVPPF
TRBJ2-3 TRBV20-1 - - TGCAGTGCCCCGGGCAGCACAGATACGCAGTATTTT CSAPGSTDTQYF
TRBJ2-1 TRBV20-1 TRBD2 many TGCAGTGCTGCCGCACCATGGACTAGTGGGGAGCAGTTCTTC CSAAAPWTSGEQFF
TRBJ1-5 TRBV6-2/TRBV6-3 - - TGTGCCAGCAGTCACTTGGACAGAAATCAGCCCCAGCATTTT CASSHLDRNQPQHF
TRBJ2-5 TRBV20-1 TRBD1 - TGCAGTGCTCCGGACAGGGGTGAGACCCAGTACTTC CSAPDRGETQYF
TRBJ2-5 TRBV10-3 TRBD2 - TGTGCCATACACGTATCATCGGCGGGGGGCCAAGAGACCCAGTACTTC CAIHVSSAGGQETQYF
TRBJ2-7 TRBV5-1 - few TGCGCCAGCAGCCCTGGGATGGGAGCCTACGAGCAGTACTTC CASSPGMGAYEQYF
TRBJ1-5 TRBV20-1 - few TGCAGTGCTTACAGGGAGGGCGGCAATCAGCCCCAGCATTTT CSAYREGGNQPQHF
TRBJ2-7 TRBV29-1 - - TGCAGCGCCGAGGGACTTTCTTACGAGCAGTACTTC CSAEGLSYEQYF
TRBJ1-2 TRBV7-2 - - TGTGCCAGCAGCTTTATCTCTCGTGAGATAAACTATGGCTACACCTTC CASSFISREINYGYTF
TRBJ2-3 TRBV7-9 - - TGTGCCAGCAGCTTAACTAGGAGCACAGATACGCAGTATTTT CASSLTRSTDTQYF
TRBJ2-5 TRBV5-1 TRBD2 few TGCGCCAGCAGACAGACTAGCGGGTTCCAAGAGACCCAGTACTTC CASRQTSGFQETQYF
TRBJ2-3 TRBV6-5 - few TGTGCCAGCAGTTACGGGCCCAATCCCGGGCAAGATACGCAGTATTTT CASSYGPNPGQDTQYF
TRBJ1-3 TRBV7-2 - - TGTGCCAGCAGCTTAGTATCCTGGGTTGGAAACACCATATATTTT CASSLVSWVGNTIYF
TRBJ1-6 TRBV3-1 - - TGTGCCAGCAGCCAAGGGCAGGGAGGGTCACCCCTCCACTTT CASSQGQGGSPLHF
TRBJ1-4 TRBV29-1 - - TGCAGCGTTGGAGCCGATGGGACCTGGGAAAAACTGTTTTTT CSVGADGTWEKLFF
TRBJ2-7 TRBV5-1 TRBD1 few TGCGCCAGCAGCTCGTCCGGACAGGCCTACGAGCAGTACTTC CASSSSGQAYEQYF
TRBJ1-6 TRBV2 - - TGTGCCAGCAGTTACACGAACCTCCACTTT CASSYTNLHF
TRBJ2-1 TRBV27 TRBD1 few TGTGCCAGCAGTTTCCGTTCACAGGGGGCCGAGCAGTTCTTC CASSFRSQGAEQFF
TRBJ1-5 TRBV6-6 - - TGTGCCAGCAGTTATGCTGAGAACTCCAATCAGCCCCAGCATTTT CASSYAENSNQPQHF